The 10 T cell receptor beta chains given below trace back to one sample, sequenced in a study of cytomegalovirus exposure and HLA in healthy donors. This PCR relied on a set of 60 Vbeta primers and 13 Jbeta primers. Profiling relied on immunoSEQ multiplex PCR, and the TCRdb table lists in-frame clones only, not all of them. The sample includes over 110,000 clones, 70% to 85% seen only once; the top ten take 2.5%. The material sequenced was PBMCs. Receptor source: a male donor in good health and CMV-seronegative.

The chain uses TRBV4-3 and TRBJ1-5; TRBD1 might be the D (5 bases). Deletions cut 0 bases from V and 5 bases from J, with 14 bases between. Germline assignment: CDR1 LGHNA and CDR2 YSLEER. The length of the CDR3 is 16 residues. The CDR3 here is CASSQDYSREDQPQHF. The CDR3 coding sequence is TGCGCCAGCAGCCAAGACTACTCCAGGGAGGATCAGCCCCAGCATTTT.

The rearrangement links TRBV11-1 to TRBJ2-4; 9 nucleotides align to TRBD2. Trimming took 2 bases from V and 5 from J; bases not matched to a gene: 7. Per the germline V gene, CDR1 is SGHAT and CDR2 is FQDESV (reference sequence). CDR3 length: 16 residues. The CDR3 nucleotides read TGTGCCAGCAGCTTATCTATAGCGGGAGCTCAAAACATTCAGTACTTC. Residues: CASSLSIAGAQNIQYF. The full variable domain, its missing parts supplied by reference TRBV11-1 and TRBJ2-4, is EAEVAQSPRYKITEKSQAVAFWCDPISGHATLYWYRQILGQGPELLVQFQDESVVDDSQLPKDRFSAERLKGVDSTLKIQPAELGDSAMYLCASSLSIAGAQNIQYFGAGTRLSVL.

This sequence joins TRBV7-9 and TRBJ2-3; D perhaps matches TRBD1 (5 bases). The V end lost 7 bases, the J end lost 7 bases, and 12 bases lay between the germline ends. In germline, CDR1 is SEHNR, CDR2 FQNEAQ (reference sequence). This CDR3 has 12 amino acids. The chain's CDR3 is CASNPGPHTQYF. The CDR3 nucleotides are TGTGCCAGCAACCCAGGGCCCCATACGCAGTATTTT. Variable domain in full (rest from reference TRBV7-9 and TRBJ2-3): DTGVSQNPRHKITKRGQNVTFRCDPISEHNRLYWYRQTLGQGPEFLTYFQNEAQLEKSRLLSDRFSAERPKGSFSTLEIQRTEQGDSAMYLCASNPGPHTQYFGPGTRLTVL.

V and J are TRBV12-2 and TRBJ1-3; the table's TRBD1 call for D was not verified on the DNA. TRBV12-2 counts as a pseudogene. The CDR3 is made up of 15 amino acids. In DNA form, the CDR3 reads TGTGCAAGTCCCACCTTAGGGACAAGGACGTACACCATATATTTT. Translation: CASPTLGTRTYTIYF.

This chain joins TRBV20-1 and TRBJ2-5, with 7 bases lining up with TRBD1. The CDR3 is made up of 11 amino acids. V dropped 6 bases and J dropped 14; count of bases not matched to a gene: 12. CDR1 is DFQATT, CDR2 SNEGSKA, per germline (reference sequence). The CDR3 sequence: CSASRTGQNYF. The DNA for the CDR3 is TGCAGTGCCAGCCGGACAGGCCAGAACTACTTC.

The chain recombines TRBV6-7 with TRBJ1-2; a weak D match, TRBD1 (5 bases). TRBV6-7 qualifies as an ORF whose function is uncertain. This CDR3 comprises 14 residues. The ends were cut back, 5 bases at V and 8 bases at J, with 18 bases in the middle. CDR3 residues: CASSNMAGFDGYTF. Here the CDR3 DNA reads TGTGCCAGCAGTAATATGGCAGGGTTCGACGGCTACACCTTC.

CDR3 DNA: TGTGCCAGCAGAAAATACTCGGGAGATACGCAGTATTTT. It translates to CASRKYSGDTQYF. The chain joins TRBV6-5 to TRBJ2-3, with unresolved D. Trimming took 6 bases from V and 5 from J, leaving 12 bases between them. In germline, CDR1 is MNHEY, CDR2 SVGAGI. The CDR3 is 13 amino acids.

The rearrangement uses TRBV7-8 and TRBJ2-1; 14 bases map to TRBD2. V gave up 5 bases and J gave up 3 bases; unmatched junction bases: 6. The CDR3 sequence is 17 residues long. Per germline, CDR1 SGHVS and CDR2 FQNEAQ. The CDR3 sequence: CASSEGLAGEVYNEQFF. The CDR3 region has the DNA TGTGCCAGCAGCGAGGGACTAGCGGGAGAGGTCTACAATGAGCAGTTCTTC.

The gene calls are TRBV7-2 and TRBJ2-1, with a possible D match to TRBD1 (6 bases). The CDR3 spans 13 residues. CDR1 is SGHTA, CDR2 FQGNSA, per germline. V lost 3 bases and J lost 8, with 11 bases in between. The chain's CDR3 is CASSLLAGDEQFF. The CDR3 DNA reads TGTGCCAGCAGCTTGTTAGCAGGGGATGAGCAGTTCTTC.

The chain carries TRBV4-1 and TRBJ2-5; TRBD2 agrees at 7 bases. The CDR3 spans 16 residues. Germline assignment: CDR1 MGHRA and CDR2 YSYEKL. V dropped 0 bases and J dropped 5; count of bases not matched to a gene: 9. The CDR3 is CASSQDPGEGWETQYF. For the CDR3, the DNA is TGCGCCAGCAGCCAAGATCCGGGGGAGGGATGGGAGACCCAGTACTTC.